Described below is a single TCR beta chain sequence and its context. The data were obtained in a study of CD8+CD57+ T cells in acquired aplastic anemia. CDR3 and TCR beta VDJ profiling relied on genomic DNA as the template. TCRdb redid the calling of the reads with MiXCR, one entry per CDR3 protein. The data contain 200,000 or so distinct CDR3 sequences, roughly 45% of them seen just once; the ten biggest clones take up around 20%. Sequenced patients had shown CD8+CD57+ cell expansion by flow cytometry. Severe acquired aplastic anemia was diagnosed in all patients. This TCR came from a human donor with aplastic anemia. Sequenced sample: sorted CD4+, CD8+, or CD8+CD57+ T cells (not recorded which) from PBMCs.

CDR3 region: CASSLGPQGGAENEQFF. CDR3 bases: TGTGCCAGCAGCTTAGGACCTCAGGGCGGGGCCGAAAATGAGCAGTTCTTC. This chain connects TRBV7-3 to TRBJ2-1; D possibly corresponds to TRBD2 (6 bases). Trimming removed 2 bases from V and 7 bases from J, with 21 bases in between. This CDR3 is built from 17 residues. Germline V lookup: CDR1 SGHTA, CDR2 FQGTGA.